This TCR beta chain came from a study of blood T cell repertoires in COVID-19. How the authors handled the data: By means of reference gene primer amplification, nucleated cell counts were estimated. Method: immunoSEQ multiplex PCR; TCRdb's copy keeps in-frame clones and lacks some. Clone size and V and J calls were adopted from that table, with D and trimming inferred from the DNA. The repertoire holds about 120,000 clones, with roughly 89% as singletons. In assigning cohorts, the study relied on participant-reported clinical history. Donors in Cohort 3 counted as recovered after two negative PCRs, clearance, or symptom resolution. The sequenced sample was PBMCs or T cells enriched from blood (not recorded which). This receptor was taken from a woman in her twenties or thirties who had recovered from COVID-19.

CDR3 region: CASSYSREGTEAFF. The DNA for the CDR3 is TGTGCCAGCAGTTACTCCAGGGAGGGCACTGAAGCTTTCTTT. J is TRBJ1-1 and V is TRBV6-6; the D gene is possibly TRBD1 (5 bases). Germline loops: CDR1 MNHNY, CDR2 SVGAGI (reference sequence). The CDR3 spans 14 residues. Trimming removed 0 bases at V and 4 bases at J, with 9 bases between.